This T cell receptor beta chain was obtained from a study of cytomegalovirus exposure and HLA in healthy donors. This CDR3 is 18 amino acids long. Trimming left V 0 bases short and J 2 bases short, with 17 bases between. Germline V gene lookup returns CDR1 MGHRA and CDR2 YSYEKL. With 60 Vbeta and 13 Jbeta primers, the PCR was carried out. Sequenced by immunoSEQ multiplex PCR; TCRdb stores in-frame clones only, minus some. The data contain 65,000 to 90,000 clones, roughly four fifths of them singletons. This TCR came from a man in his 70s in good health and CMV-seronegative. Sequenced sample: PBMCs. The chain uses TRBV4-1 and TRBJ1-3; D may be TRBD1 (5 bases). CDR3 amino acids: CASSQETKGAAAGNTIYF. The DNA of the CDR3 is TGCGCCAGCAGCCAAGAAACCAAAGGGGCTGCGGCTGGAAACACCATATATTTT.